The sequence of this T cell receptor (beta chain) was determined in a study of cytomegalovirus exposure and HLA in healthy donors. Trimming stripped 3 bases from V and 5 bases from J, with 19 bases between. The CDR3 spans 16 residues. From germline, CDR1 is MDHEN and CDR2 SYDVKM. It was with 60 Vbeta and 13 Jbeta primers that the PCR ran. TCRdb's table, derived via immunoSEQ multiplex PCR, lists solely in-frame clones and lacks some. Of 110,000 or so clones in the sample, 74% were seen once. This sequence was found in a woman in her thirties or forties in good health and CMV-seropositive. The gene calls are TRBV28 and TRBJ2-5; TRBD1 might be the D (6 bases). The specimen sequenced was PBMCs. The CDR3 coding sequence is TGTGCCAGCAGTTTGGACGACAGGCCCCCGGGTGAGACCCAGTACTTC. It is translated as CASSLDDRPPGETQYF.